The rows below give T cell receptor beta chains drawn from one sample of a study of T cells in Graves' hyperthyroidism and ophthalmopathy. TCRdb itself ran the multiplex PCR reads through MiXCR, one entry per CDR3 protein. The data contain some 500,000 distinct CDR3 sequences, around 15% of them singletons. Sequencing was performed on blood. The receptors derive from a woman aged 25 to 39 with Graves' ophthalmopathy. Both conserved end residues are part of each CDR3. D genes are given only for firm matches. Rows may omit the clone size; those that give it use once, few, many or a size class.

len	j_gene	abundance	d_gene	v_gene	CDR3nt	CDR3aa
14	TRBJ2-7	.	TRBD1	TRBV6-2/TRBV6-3	TGTGCCAGCAGTCGAAACAGGGGGCCCTACGAGCAGTACTTC	CASSRNRGPYEQYF
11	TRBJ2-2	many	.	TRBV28	TGTGCCAGCAGATTTTCCGGGGAGCTGTTTTTT	CASRFSGELFF
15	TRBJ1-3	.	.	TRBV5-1	TGCGCCAGCAGCTTGGAAGGGTTCTCTGGAAACACCATATATTTT	CASSLEGFSGNTIYF
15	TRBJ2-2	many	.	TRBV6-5	TGTGCCAGCAGTTACTCGCAACCGTCTACCGGGGAGCTGTTTTTT	CASSYSQPSTGELFF
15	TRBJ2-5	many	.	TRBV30	TGTGCCTGGAGTGTGAAGGGGACACCCCAAGAGACCCAGTACTTC	CAWSVKGTPQETQYF
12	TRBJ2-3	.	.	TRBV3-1	TGTGCCAGCAGCCAAGGTACCCCTAGGGTGTATTTT	CASSQGTPRVYF
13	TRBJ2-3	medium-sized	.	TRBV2	TGTGCCCAATGGGACGTCGTCACAGATACGCAGTATTTT	CAQWDVVTDTQYF
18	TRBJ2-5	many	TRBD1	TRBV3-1	TGTGCCAGCAGCCAAGACGTATACGGGACAGGGGTAAAAGAGACCCAGTACTTC	CASSQDVYGTGVKETQYF
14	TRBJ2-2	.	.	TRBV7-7	TGTGCCAGCAGCTCGTACACAGGGTTCGGGGAGCTGTTTTTT	CASSSYTGFGELFF
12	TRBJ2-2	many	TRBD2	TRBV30	TGTGCCTGGCTTAGCGGGAGTTGGGAGCTGTTTTTT	CAWLSGSWELFF
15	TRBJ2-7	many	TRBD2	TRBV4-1	TGCGCCAGCAGCCTGGGACTAGCGGGTCTAGGGGAGCAGTACTTC	CASSLGLAGLGEQYF
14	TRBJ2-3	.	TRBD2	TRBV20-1	TGCAGTGCTCTCAGCGGGAGGGGGTCAGATACGCAGTATTTT	CSALSGRGSDTQYF
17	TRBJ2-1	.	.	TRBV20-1	TGCAGTGCTAGAGATTTTAAGGGAGGAAATAAGGGGAGTGAGCAGTTCTTC	CSARDFKGGNKGSEQFF
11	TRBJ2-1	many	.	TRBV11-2	TGTGCCATCCAGGAACACAATGAGCAGTTCTTC	CAIQEHNEQFF
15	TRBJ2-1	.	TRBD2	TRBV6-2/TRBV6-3	TGTGCCAGCAGTCGGGGTAGCGGGTACTACAATGAGCAGTTCTTC	CASSRGSGYYNEQFF
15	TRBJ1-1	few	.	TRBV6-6	TGTGCCAGCAGTTACTCAACAGGGTTCAACACTGAAGCTTTCTTT	CASSYSTGFNTEAFF
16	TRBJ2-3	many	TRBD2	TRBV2	TGTGCCAGCAGACCGGGACTAGCGGGACTCACAGATACGCAGTATTTT	CASRPGLAGLTDTQYF
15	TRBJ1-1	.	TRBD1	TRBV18	TGTGCCAGCTCACCTAAGACAGGGGGTGACACTGAAGCTTTCTTT	CASSPKTGGDTEAFF